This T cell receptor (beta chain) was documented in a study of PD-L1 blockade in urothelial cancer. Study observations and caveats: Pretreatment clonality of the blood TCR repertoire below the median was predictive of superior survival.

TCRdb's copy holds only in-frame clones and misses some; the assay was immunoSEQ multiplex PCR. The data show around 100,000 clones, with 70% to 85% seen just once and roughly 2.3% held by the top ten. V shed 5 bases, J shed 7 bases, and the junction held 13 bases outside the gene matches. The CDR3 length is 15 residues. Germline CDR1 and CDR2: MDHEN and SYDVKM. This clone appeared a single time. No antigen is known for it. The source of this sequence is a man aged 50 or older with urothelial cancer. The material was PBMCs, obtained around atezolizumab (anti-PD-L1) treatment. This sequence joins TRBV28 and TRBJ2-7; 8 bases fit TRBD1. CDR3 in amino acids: CASSLAGTGGREQYF. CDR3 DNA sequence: TGTGCCAGCAGTCTTGCCGGGACAGGCGGTAGGGAGCAGTACTTC.